Listed below are T cell receptor beta chains from one sample, sequenced in a study of post-analysis software for immune sequencing data. MiXCR, run by TCRdb on the PCR reads, gives a single entry per CDR3 protein. Of about 620,000 distinct CDR3 sequences in the sample, around 40% are singletons; the top ten hold more than 1.5%. Sequencing used blood. The receptors derive from a girl aged 5-17 years with multiple sclerosis. Both conserved end residues are part of each CDR3. D genes are given only for firm matches.

v_gene	d_gene	j_gene	CDR3nt	CDR3aa
TRBV3-1	TRBD2	TRBJ2-7	TGTGCCAGCAGCCAAGTGCGGGCTAGCGGGCCCTCCTACGAGCAGTACTTC	CASSQVRASGPSYEQYF
TRBV7-9	.	TRBJ2-6	TGTGCCAGCAGCCAGACGGTCCTCCGTACCAACATCCTGACTTTC	CASSQTVLRTNILTF
TRBV25-1	.	TRBJ1-4	TGTGCCAGCAGGAATATTGAAAAACTGTTTTTT	CASRNIEKLFF
TRBV20-1	.	TRBJ2-1	TGCAGTGCAACAAGTGCCTATTACAATGAGCAGTTCTTC	CSATSAYYNEQFF
TRBV12-3/TRBV12-4	.	TRBJ2-5	TGTGCCAGCCGCCCTATTGGCGGACGGGAGACCCAGTACTTC	CASRPIGGRETQYF
TRBV12-3/TRBV12-4	TRBD2	TRBJ2-3	TGTGCCAGCAGACCACTAGCGGGAGGGCCTGGTACGCAGTATTTT	CASRPLAGGPGTQYF
TRBV12-3/TRBV12-4	TRBD1	TRBJ2-7	TGTGCCGGCAGGCCCCCAGGGGGCCCCTACGAGCAGTACTTC	CAGRPPGGPYEQYF
TRBV7-9	TRBD2	TRBJ2-7	TGTGCCAGCAGCGAAACTAGCGGGGCGGCCTACGAGCAGTACTTC	CASSETSGAAYEQYF
TRBV5-1	.	TRBJ2-2	TGCGCCAGCAGCCCGGCGGCTTCCGGGGAGCTGTTTTTT	CASSPAASGELFF
TRBV6-4	.	TRBJ2-5	TGTGCCAGCAGTAACGGGGCAGGGGGGAGAGAGACCCAGTACTTC	CASSNGAGGRETQYF
TRBV24-1	TRBD1	TRBJ1-2	TGTGCCACCAGTGATCCGGGACAGGGGGACTATGGCTACACCTTC	CATSDPGQGDYGYTF
TRBV9	TRBD1	TRBJ2-3	TGTGCCAGCAGCGAACAGGGGGTGGGCACAGATACGCAGTATTTT	CASSEQGVGTDTQYF